The text below deals with one TCR beta chain. CDR1 and CDR2 from the germline V gene are ENHRY and SYGVKD. The CDR3 consists of 14 residues. J gave up 5 bases and V 10 bases, and 9 bases lay outside the gene matches. The data were obtained in a study of shared clonotypes between healthy human individuals. Sequencing used immunoSEQ multiplex PCR; TCRdb keeps in-frame clones, though not all of them. The sample has about 490,000 clones; over 70% are singletons. Sequencing used PBMCs. The receptor comes from a woman aged 35 to 49 in good health. Some clones in this sample may be carry-over from other donors' samples. The chain couples TRBV10-3 to TRBJ1-2; the match to TRBD1 covers 11 bases. The CDR3 sequence is CATLGQGAAYGYTF. CDR3 nucleotides: TGTGCCACCTTAGGACAGGGGGCCGCGTATGGCTACACCTTC.